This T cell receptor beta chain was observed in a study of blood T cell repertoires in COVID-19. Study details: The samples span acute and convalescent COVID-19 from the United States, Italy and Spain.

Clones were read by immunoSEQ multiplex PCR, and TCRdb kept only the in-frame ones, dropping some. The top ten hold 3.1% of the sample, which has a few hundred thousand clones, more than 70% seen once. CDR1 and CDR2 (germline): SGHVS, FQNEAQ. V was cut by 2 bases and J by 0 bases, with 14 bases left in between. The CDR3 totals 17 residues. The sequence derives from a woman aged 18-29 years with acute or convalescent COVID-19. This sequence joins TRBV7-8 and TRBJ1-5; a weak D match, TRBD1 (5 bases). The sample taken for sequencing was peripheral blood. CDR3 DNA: TGTGCCAGCAGCTTAAGGCCAGGGCGACATAGCAATCAGCCCCAGCATTTT. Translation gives CASSLRPGRHSNQPQHF.